Described below is a single T cell receptor (beta chain) sequence and its context. What it binds is not known. V was clipped by 7 bases and J by 7 bases, with 14 bases between them. Germline CDR1 reads MNHEY; CDR2 reads SMNVEV (reference sequence). This CDR3 region has 13 residues. ViraFEST assay sequencing came after antigen-specific CD4+ T cells were expanded with viral peptide pools. It was after more than nine days of culture that CD4+ T cells were isolated. Each vaccine recipient was nucleocapsid antibody negative and had no prior SARS-CoV-2 infection. The sample comes from a study of vaccination effects on CD4 cells after COVID-19. Repertoires were generated with immunoSEQ multiplex PCR, while TCRdb's copy carries only in-frame clones and drops some. The sample has approximately 30,000 clones, 65% to 75% seen once.

The chain joins TRBV27 to TRBJ1-5, with no clear D. The receptor was derived from a human donor who received a COVID-19 vaccine. The source material was CD4+ T cells from PBMCs cultured with SARS-CoV-2 spike peptides, sampled before COVID-19 vaccination. CDR3 sequence (DNA): TGTGCCAGCACAGTAAAGCCGGGGCAGCCCCAGCATTTT. The encoded protein is CASTVKPGQPQHF.